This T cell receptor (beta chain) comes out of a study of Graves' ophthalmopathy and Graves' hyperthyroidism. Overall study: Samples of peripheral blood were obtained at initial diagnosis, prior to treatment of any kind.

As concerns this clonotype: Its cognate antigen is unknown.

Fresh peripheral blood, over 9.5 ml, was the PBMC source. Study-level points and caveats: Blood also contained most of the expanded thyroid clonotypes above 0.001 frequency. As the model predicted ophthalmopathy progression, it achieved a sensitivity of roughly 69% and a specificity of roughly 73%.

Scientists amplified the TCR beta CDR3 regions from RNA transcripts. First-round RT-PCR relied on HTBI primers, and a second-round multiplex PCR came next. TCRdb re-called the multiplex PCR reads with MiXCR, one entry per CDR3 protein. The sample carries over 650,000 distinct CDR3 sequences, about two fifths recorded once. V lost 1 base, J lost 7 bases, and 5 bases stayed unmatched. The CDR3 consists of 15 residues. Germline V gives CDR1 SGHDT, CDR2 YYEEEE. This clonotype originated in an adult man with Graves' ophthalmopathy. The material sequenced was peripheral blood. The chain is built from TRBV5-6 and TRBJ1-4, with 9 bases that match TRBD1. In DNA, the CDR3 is TGTGCCAGCAGCTTGTCGGGACAGGGCGGTGAAAAACTGTTTTTT. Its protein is CASSLSGQGGEKLFF.